The 4 T cell receptor beta chains listed next were all sequenced from one sample in a study of OX40 agonist ivuxolimab in advanced cancers. Only in-frame clones appear in the TCRdb table, and some are missing; sequencing was by immunoSEQ multiplex PCR. The sample lists about 68,000 clones, about 90% seen once, with around 0.31% in the top ten. This specimen was CD4+ or CD8+ T cells sorted from blood, taken in a trial of the OX40 agonist ivuxolimab. Receptor source: an adult with an advanced solid tumor such as melanoma, head and neck, liver or kidney cancer.

This chain connects TRBV5-1 to TRBJ1-4, with a possible D match to TRBD1 (6 bases). The CDR3 runs to 14 residues. The germline CDR1 and CDR2 sequences are SGHRS and YFSETQ. Trimming took off 0 bases at V and 10 bases at J, with 13 bases between the two ends. This CDR3 reads CASSLDRVGGKLFF. CDR3 nucleotide sequence: TGCGCCAGCAGCTTGGACAGGGTGGGGGGAAAACTGTTTTTT. Filled out from reference TRBV5-1 and TRBJ1-4, the complete variable domain reads KAGVTQTPRYLIKTRGQQVTLSCSPISGHRSVSWYQQTPGQGLQFLFEYFSETQRNKGNFPGRFSGRQFSNSRSEMNVSTLELGDSALYLCASSLDRVGGKLFFGSGTQLSVL.

In its sample, this clone is medium-sized. V usage is TRBV14 and J usage is TRBJ1-4; no clear D. Trimming cost V 3 bases and J 3 bases, with 14 bases left between them. The germline V gene encodes CDR1 SGHDN and CDR2 FVKESK. This CDR3 is 16 amino acids long. The CDR3 bases are TGTGCCAGCAGCCAGGACCGACCTGCGGCTAATGAAAAACTGTTTTTT. Protein sequence: CASSQDRPAANEKLFF.

J is TRBJ1-1 and V is TRBV6-5; 9 bases map to TRBD1. The germline gives CDR1 MNHEY, CDR2 SVGAGI. This CDR3 has 15 amino acids. V was pared by 6 bases and J by 6 bases, with 11 bases of the junction left unmatched. The chain's CDR3 is CASSPTGGAFPEAFF. CDR3 nucleotide sequence: TGTGCCAGCAGCCCAACAGGGGGCGCTTTCCCTGAAGCTTTCTTT.

The chain recombines TRBV19 with TRBJ2-1, with a weak D call TRBD2 (6 bases). Germline values: CDR1 LNHDA, CDR2 SQIVND (reference sequence). The V and J ends lost 3 bases and 7 bases respectively, with 13 bases between them. There are 14 residues in the CDR3. The chain's CDR3 is CASSMYGGSNEQFF. DNA for the CDR3: TGTGCCAGTAGTATGTATGGGGGGTCTAATGAGCAGTTCTTC.